These 15 T cell receptor beta chains share one sample of origin, sequenced in a study of T-cell memory formation after mild COVID-19 (dated by TCRdb to the early 2020s). The library came from 5' RACE. The sequencing machine was an Illumina NovaSeq 6000. TCRdb reprocessed the public reads (quality trimming at Q25 with fastp, clone calling with MiXCR) and kept in-frame beta chains. Rows are combined by CDR3 protein, so each entry shows the most common genes and DNA. Across this sample there are 35,000 to 45,000 distinct CDR3 sequences, with more than 7% seen only once. Jointly, the top ten make up roughly 1.4% of the sample. The specimen was PBMCs or a T cell subset sorted from them (not recorded which). Receptor source: a man aged 18 to 30 who had mild COVID-19 (a few samples of this study predate the infection). The sample titles of this study are shuffled in the database, so cell type and time point are left out; the donor was told from shared clones.

This clonotype came up many times. This chain joins TRBV5-6 and TRBJ1-1; 7 positions agree with TRBD1. The CDR3 consists of 16 residues. Germline V lookup: CDR1 SGHDT, CDR2 YYEEEE. V shed 4 bases and J 3 bases; nucleotides not matched to a gene: 12. CDR3 bases: TGTGCCAGCAGCCCCGACGGGGGCACAGGGGACACTGAAGCTTTCTTT. Encoded protein: CASSPDGGTGDTEAFF.

This clonotype has a count of ten or more. The chain carries TRBV20-1 and TRBJ1-1, with D unclear. The CDR3 spans 11 residues. With 3 bases removed from V and 6 bases from J, the gap between germline ends came to 8 bases. Per germline, CDR1 DFQATT and CDR2 SNEGSKA (reference sequence). CDR3 protein: CSASREAEAFF. The CDR3 DNA is TGCAGTGCTAGTCGGGAGGCTGAAGCTTTCTTT.

The chain couples TRBV20-1 to TRBJ2-1, with D maybe TRBD1 (6 bases). Germline values: CDR1 DFQATT, CDR2 SNEGSKA (reference sequence). Trimming removed 6 bases from V and 8 bases from J, with 14 bases in between. The CDR3 covers 12 residues. The DNA for the CDR3 is TGCAGTGCGATTAGTACAGGGCATGAGCAGTTCTTC. Its translation: CSAISTGHEQFF.

In this sample, this clonotype turned up a few times. The chain links TRBV27 to TRBJ2-1; the match to TRBD2 covers 13 bases. Germline CDR1 and CDR2: MNHEY and SMNVEV (reference sequence). The CDR3 runs to 13 residues. V dropped 6 bases and J dropped 11; count of bases not matched to a gene: 4. CDR3 sequence: CASRTSGGSQQFF. The CDR3 nucleotides read TGTGCCAGCAGGACTAGCGGGGGGTCCCAGCAGTTCTTC.

This clonotype has ten or more counts. The chain has TRBV5-6 and TRBJ2-3; TRBD1 is a possible D gene (6 bases). Germline V CDR1 and CDR2: SGHDT, YYEEEE. V was shortened by 0 bases and J by 2 bases, with 10 bases between the two germline ends. The CDR3 spans 15 residues. In DNA, the CDR3 is TGTGCCAGCAGCTTGGCTGACAGGTTCACAGATACGCAGTATTTT. The encoded protein is CASSLADRFTDTQYF.

The chain has TRBV6-6 and TRBJ2-3; 8 positions agree with TRBD1. The CDR3 contains 16 residues. Germline V gene data show CDR1 as MNHNY and CDR2 as SVGAGI (reference sequence). V lost 5 bases to trimming and J lost 2 bases; unmatched junction nucleotides: 9. This chain's CDR3 is CASSHQYRGVTDTQYF. The CDR3 nucleotides are TGTGCCAGCAGTCACCAATACAGGGGGGTCACAGATACGCAGTATTTT.

This clonotype was seen ten or more times. V and J are TRBV20-1 and TRBJ2-7; 11 positions agree with TRBD2. CDR3 length equals 16 residues. After removal of 3 bases from V and 2 bases from J, the junction contained 9 bases not matched to a gene. Germline V gives CDR1 DFQATT, CDR2 SNEGSKA (reference sequence). CDR3 sequence reads: CSASESNSGGAYEQYV. The DNA for the CDR3 is TGCAGTGCTAGCGAGTCTAATAGCGGGGGGGCCTACGAGCAGTACGTC.

V and J are TRBV4-2 and TRBJ1-1; D perhaps matches TRBD1 (5 bases). Germline V gene sequence: CDR1 LGHNA, CDR2 YNFKEQ. The CDR3 extends over 14 amino acids. V shed 3 bases and J shed 5 bases, with 13 bases lying between them. CDR3 in DNA: TGTGCCAGCAGCCAGGATCAGGGCTGGACTGAAGCTTTCTTT. It is translated as CASSQDQGWTEAFF.

Ten or more counts support this clonotype. The chain couples TRBV6-6 to TRBJ2-7, with TRBD1 as a possible D gene (6 bases). The CDR3 runs to 13 residues. Per germline, CDR1 MNHNY and CDR2 SVGAGI (reference sequence). V gave up 10 bases and J gave up 1 base, with 14 bases separating them. The CDR3 bases are TGTGCCACCTTCCACGGGACATCCTACGAGCAGTACGTC. Translation: CATFHGTSYEQYV.

By sample share, this clonotype is medium-sized. The chain links TRBV11-2 to TRBJ2-5; D remains ambiguous. The CDR3 is made up of 13 amino acids. Per the germline V gene, CDR1 is SGHAT and CDR2 is FQNNGV. The germline V and J ends were trimmed by 3 bases and 2 bases, with 7 bases remaining between them. This CDR3 is CASSFSGQETQYF. Here the CDR3 DNA reads TGTGCCAGCAGCTTTTCCGGGCAAGAGACCCAGTACTTC.

This clonotype appeared a few times. The genes are TRBV7-2 and TRBJ2-3; 13 bases are shared with TRBD2. The V gene's germline CDR1 is SGHTA and CDR2 FQGNSA. V lost 7 bases to trimming and J lost 7 bases; unmatched junction nucleotides: 8. The length of the CDR3 is 15 residues. The CDR3: CASIPQGLAGYTQYF. In DNA form, the CDR3 reads TGTGCCAGCATCCCACAGGGACTAGCGGGGTATACGCAGTATTTT.

The V call is TRBV15, the J call TRBJ2-2; weak D call: TRBD1 (5 bases). V was trimmed by 8 bases and J by 4 bases, leaving 8 bases between them. The CDR3 loop spans 12 amino acids. In germline, CDR1 is LNHNV, CDR2 YYDKDF (reference sequence). CDR3 region: CATSRVTGELFF. The DNA of the CDR3 is TGTGCCACCTCCAGGGTCACCGGGGAGCTGTTTTTT.

Worth noting for this clonotype: This may come from a read error, since a much larger clone is one base off. This chain uses TRBV6-6 with TRBJ2-2, with a possible D match to TRBD1 (6 bases). The germline V gene encodes CDR1 MNHNY and CDR2 SVGAGI (reference sequence). The CDR3 loop spans 15 amino acids. Trimming removed 9 bases at V and 4 bases at J, with 18 bases between. CDR3 nucleotide sequence: TGTGCCAGAAGTCCGCAGGGGTTGTCCACCGGGGAGCTGTTTTTT. It codes for CARSPQGLSTGELFF.

Judged by abundance, this clonotype is medium-sized. This rearrangement joins TRBV10-3 to TRBJ2-5; possible D gene TRBD2, 6 bases. CDR1 is ENHRY, CDR2 SYGVKD, per germline. V lost 11 bases, J lost 0 bases, and 13 bases lay in between. There are 13 residues in the CDR3. The CDR3 DNA reads TGTGCCGTGGGTTCTAGCGACCAAGAGACCCAGTACTTC. Protein product: CAVGSSDQETQYF.

The CDR3 nucleotides read TGCAGCGCAACGGACAGGAACACTGAAGCTTTCTTT. Encoded protein: CSATDRNTEAFF. V gene TRBV29-1 combines with J gene TRBJ1-1; tentatively, D is TRBD1 (6 bases). Between the trimmed V and J ends, which lost 7 bases and 1 base, there was a span of 10 bases. The CDR3 is 12 residues long. Per the germline V gene, CDR1 is SQVTM and CDR2 is ANQGSEA.